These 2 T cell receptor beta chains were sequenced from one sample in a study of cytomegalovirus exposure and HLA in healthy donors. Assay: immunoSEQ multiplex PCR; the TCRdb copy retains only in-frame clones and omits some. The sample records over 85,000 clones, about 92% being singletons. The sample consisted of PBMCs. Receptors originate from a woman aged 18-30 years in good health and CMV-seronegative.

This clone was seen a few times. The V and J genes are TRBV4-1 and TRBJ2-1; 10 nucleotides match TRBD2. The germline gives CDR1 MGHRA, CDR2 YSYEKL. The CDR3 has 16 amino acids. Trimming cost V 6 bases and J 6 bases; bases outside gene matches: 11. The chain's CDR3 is CASRRGLAGVGNEQFF. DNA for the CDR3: TGCGCCAGCAGGAGGGGGCTAGCGGGAGTTGGCAATGAGCAGTTCTTC.

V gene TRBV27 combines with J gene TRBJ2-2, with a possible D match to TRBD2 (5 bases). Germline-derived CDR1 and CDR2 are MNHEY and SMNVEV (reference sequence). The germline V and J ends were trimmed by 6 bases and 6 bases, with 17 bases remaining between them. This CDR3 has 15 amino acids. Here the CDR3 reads CASSLDYQAAGELFF. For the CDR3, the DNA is TGTGCCAGCAGCCTTGACTACCAGGCGGCCGGGGAGCTGTTTTTT.